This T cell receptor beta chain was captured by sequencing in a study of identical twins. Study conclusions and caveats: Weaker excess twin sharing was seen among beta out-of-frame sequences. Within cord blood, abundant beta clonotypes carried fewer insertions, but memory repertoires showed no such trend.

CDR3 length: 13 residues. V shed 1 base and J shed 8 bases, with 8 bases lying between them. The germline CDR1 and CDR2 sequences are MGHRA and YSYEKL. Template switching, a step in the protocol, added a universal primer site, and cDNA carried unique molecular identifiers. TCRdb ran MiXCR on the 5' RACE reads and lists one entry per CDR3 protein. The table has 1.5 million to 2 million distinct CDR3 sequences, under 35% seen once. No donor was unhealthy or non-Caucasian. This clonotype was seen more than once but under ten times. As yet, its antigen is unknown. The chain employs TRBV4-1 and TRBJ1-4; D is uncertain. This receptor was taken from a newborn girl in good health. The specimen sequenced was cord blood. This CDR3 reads CASSQGHREKLFF. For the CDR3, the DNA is TGCGCCAGCAGCCAAGGCCACCGGGAAAAACTGTTTTTT.